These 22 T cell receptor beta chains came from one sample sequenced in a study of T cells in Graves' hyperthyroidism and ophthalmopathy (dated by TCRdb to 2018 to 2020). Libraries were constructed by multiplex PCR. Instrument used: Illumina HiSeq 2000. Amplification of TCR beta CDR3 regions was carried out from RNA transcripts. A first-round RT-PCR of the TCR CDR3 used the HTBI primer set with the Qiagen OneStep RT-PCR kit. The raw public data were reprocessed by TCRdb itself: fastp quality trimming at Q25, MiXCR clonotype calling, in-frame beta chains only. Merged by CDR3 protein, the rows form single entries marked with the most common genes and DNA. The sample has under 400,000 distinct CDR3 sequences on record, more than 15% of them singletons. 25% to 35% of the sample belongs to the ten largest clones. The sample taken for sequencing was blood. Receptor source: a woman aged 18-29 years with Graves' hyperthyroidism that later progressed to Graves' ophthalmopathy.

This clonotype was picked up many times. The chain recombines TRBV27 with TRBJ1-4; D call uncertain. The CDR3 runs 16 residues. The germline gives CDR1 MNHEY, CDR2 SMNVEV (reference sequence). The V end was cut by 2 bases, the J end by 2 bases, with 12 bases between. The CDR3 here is CASSLKRGGTNEKLFF. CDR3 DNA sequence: TGTGCCAGCAGTTTAAAGCGCGGTGGCACTAATGAAAAACTGTTTTTT.

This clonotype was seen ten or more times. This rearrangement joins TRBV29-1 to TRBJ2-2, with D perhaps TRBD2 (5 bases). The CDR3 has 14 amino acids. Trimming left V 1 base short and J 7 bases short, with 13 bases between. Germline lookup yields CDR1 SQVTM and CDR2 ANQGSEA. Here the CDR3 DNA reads TGCAGCGTTGAAGCCCGGGGTCTCGGCGGGGAGCTGTTTTTT. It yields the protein CSVEARGLGGELFF.

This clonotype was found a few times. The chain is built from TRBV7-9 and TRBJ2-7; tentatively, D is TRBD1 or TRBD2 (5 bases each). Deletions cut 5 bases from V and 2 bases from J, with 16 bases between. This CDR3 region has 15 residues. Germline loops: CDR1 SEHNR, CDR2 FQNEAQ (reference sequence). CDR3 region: CASSPSGTATYEQYF. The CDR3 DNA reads TGTGCCAGCAGCCCTTCCGGGACCGCCACCTACGAGCAGTACTTC.

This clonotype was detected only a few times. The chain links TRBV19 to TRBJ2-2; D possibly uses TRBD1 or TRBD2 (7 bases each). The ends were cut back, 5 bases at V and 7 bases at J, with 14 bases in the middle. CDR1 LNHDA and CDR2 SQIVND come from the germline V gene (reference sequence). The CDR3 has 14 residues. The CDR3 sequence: CASSPQGGRGELFF. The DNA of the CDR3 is TGTGCCAGTAGTCCCCAGGGGGGGCGCGGGGAGCTGTTTTTT.

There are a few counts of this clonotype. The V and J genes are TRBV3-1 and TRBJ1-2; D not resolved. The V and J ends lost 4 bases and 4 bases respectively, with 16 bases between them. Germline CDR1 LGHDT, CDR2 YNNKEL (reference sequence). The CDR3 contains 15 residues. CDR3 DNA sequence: TGTGCCAGCAGCCTGGGAGGGAGCGGGAGCTATGGCTACACCTTC. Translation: CASSLGGSGSYGYTF.

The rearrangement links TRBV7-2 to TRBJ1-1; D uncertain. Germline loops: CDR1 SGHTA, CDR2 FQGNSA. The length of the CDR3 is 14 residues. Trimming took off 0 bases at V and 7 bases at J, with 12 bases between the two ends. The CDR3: CASSLASGTGEAFF. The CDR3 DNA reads TGTGCCAGCAGCTTAGCGTCGGGAACCGGTGAAGCTTTCTTT.

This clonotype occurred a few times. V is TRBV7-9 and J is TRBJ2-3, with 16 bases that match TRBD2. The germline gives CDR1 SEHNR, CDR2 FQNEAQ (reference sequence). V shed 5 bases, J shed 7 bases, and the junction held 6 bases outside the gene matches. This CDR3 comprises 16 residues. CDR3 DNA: TGTGCCAGCAGCCCAGGGACTAGCGGGAGGGTCCATACGCAGTATTTT. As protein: CASSPGTSGRVHTQYF. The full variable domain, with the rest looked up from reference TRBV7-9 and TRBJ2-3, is DTGVSQNPRHKITKRGQNVTFRCDPISEHNRLYWYRQTLGQGPEFLTYFQNEAQLEKSRLLSDRFSAERPKGSFSTLEIQRTEQGDSAMYLCASSPGTSGRVHTQYFGPGTRLTVL.

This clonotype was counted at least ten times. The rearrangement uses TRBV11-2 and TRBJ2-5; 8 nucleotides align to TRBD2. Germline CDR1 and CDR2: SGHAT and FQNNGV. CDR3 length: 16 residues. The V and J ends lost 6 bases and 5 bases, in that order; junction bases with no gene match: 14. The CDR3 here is CASSLDPRGAWETQYF. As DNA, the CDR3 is TGTGCCAGCAGTTTGGATCCGCGGGGGGCTTGGGAGACCCAGTACTTC.

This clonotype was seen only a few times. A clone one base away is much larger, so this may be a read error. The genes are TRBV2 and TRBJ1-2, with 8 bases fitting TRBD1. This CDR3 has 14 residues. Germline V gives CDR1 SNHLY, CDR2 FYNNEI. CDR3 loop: CACSAGQANYGYTF. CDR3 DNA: TGTGCCTGCAGTGCGGGACAGGCCAACTATGGCTACACCTTC. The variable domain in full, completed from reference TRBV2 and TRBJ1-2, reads EPEVTQTPSHQVTQMGQEVILRCVPISNHLYFYWYRQILGQKVEFLVSFYNNEISEKSEIFDDQFSVERPDGSNFTLKIRSTKLEDSAMYFCACSAGQANYGYTFGSGTRLTVV.

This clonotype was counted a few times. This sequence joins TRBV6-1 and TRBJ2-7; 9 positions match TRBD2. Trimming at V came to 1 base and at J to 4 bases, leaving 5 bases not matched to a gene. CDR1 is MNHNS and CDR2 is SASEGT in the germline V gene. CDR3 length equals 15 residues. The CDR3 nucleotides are TGTGCCAGCAGTGAAGTTAGCGGGAGTTCGTACGAGCAGTACTTC. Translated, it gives CASSEVSGSSYEQYF.

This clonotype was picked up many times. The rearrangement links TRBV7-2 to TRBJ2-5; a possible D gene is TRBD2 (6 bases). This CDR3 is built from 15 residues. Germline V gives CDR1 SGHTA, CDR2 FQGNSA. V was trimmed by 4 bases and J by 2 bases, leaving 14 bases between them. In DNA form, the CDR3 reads TGTGCCAGCAGCTCATCATTAGCGGTTCAAGAGACCCAGTACTTC. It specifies CASSSSLAVQETQYF.

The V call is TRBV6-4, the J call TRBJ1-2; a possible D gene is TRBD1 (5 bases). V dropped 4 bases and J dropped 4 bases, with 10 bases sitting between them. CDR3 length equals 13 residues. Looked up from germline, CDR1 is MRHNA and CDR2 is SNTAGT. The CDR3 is CASSVAGLYGYTF. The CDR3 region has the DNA TGTGCCAGCAGTGTAGCAGGGCTCTATGGCTACACCTTC.

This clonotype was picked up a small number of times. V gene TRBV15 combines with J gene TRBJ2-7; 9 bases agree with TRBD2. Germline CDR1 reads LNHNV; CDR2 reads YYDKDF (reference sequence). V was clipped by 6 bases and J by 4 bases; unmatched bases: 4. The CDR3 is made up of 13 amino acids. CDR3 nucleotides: TGTGCCACCAGAGTAGCGGGAGAATACGAGCAGTACTTC. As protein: CATRVAGEYEQYF.

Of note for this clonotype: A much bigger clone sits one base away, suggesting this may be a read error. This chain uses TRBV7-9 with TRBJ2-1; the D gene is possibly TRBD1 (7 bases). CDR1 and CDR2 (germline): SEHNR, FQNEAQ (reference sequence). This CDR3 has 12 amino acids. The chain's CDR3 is CATSIRGDEQFF. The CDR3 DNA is TGTGCCACCAGCATCAGGGGGGATGAGCAGTTCTTC.

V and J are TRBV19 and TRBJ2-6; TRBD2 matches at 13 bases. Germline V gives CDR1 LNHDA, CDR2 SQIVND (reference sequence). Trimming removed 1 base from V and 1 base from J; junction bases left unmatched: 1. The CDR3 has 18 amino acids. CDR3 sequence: CASSIVGLAGSGANVLTF. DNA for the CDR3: TGTGCCAGTAGTATAGTGGGACTAGCGGGATCTGGGGCCAACGTCCTGACTTTC.

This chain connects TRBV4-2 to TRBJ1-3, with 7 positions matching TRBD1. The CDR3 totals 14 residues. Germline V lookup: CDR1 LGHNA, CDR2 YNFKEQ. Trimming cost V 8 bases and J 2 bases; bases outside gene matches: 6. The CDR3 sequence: CASGHRGPGNTIYF. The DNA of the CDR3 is TGTGCCAGCGGACATAGGGGGCCTGGAAACACCATATATTTT.

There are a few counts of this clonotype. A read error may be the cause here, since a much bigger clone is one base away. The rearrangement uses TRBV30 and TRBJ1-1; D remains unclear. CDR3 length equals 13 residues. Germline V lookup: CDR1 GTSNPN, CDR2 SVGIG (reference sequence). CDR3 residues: CAWRRASNTEDFF. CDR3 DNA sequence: TGTGCCTGGAGGAGGGCGTCGAACACTGAAGATTTCTTT.

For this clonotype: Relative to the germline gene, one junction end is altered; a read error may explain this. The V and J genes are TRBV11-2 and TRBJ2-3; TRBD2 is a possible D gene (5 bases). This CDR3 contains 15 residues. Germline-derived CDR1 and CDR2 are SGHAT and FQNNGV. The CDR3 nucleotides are TGCGCCAGCAGCCCCGGGGTGGGAAGCACAGATACGCAGTATTTT. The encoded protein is CASSPGVGSTDTQYF.

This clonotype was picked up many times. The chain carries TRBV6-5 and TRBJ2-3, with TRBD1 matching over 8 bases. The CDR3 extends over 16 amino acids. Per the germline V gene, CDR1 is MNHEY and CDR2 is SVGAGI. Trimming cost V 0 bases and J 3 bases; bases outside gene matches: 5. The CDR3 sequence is CASSYSTGVATDTQYF. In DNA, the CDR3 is TGTGCCAGCAGTTACTCGACAGGGGTTGCGACAGATACGCAGTATTTT.

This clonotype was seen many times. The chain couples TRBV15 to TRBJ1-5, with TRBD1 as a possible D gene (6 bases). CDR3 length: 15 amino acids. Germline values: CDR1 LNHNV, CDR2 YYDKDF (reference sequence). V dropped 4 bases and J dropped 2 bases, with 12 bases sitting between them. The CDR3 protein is CATSMEGVGNQPQHF. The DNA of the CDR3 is TGTGCCACCAGCATGGAGGGGGTGGGCAATCAGCCCCAGCATTTT. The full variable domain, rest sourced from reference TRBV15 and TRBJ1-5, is DAMVIQNPRYQVTQFGKPVTLSCSQTLNHNVMYWYQQKSSQAPKLLFHYYDKDFNNEADTPDNFQSRRPNTSFCFLDIRSPGLGDTAMYLCATSMEGVGNQPQHFGDGTRLSIL.

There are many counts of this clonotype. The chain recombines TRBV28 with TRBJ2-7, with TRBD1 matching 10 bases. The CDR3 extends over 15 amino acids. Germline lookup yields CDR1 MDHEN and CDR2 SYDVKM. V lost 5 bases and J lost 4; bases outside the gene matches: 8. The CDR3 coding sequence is TGTGCCAGCAGTCTATTAGTGGACAGGGGGTACGAGCAGTACTTC. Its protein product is CASSLLVDRGYEQYF.

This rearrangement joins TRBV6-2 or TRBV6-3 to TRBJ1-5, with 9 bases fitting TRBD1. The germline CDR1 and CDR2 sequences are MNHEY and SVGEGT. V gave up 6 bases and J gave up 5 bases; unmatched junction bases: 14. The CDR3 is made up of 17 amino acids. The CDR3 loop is CASSQFSGTGCYQPQHF. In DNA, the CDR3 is TGTGCCAGCAGCCAATTCTCCGGGACAGGGTGTTATCAGCCCCAGCATTTT.